This TCR beta chain was sequenced in a study of blood T cell repertoires in COVID-19. Study context: Acute-phase and convalescent COVID-19 samples originated in the United States, Italy and Spain. T cells, B-cell-depleted T cells, or PBMCs supplied cDNA or gDNA.

After removal of 6 bases from V and 3 bases from J, the junction contained 5 bases not matched to a gene. Germline-derived CDR1 and CDR2 are MDHEN and SYDVKM. The CDR3 consists of 14 residues. Original processing methods: Amplification of reference gene primers was used by the study to estimate nucleated cell counts. The method was immunoSEQ multiplex PCR; TCRdb's version includes in-frame clones alone and lacks a portion of them. That table gives V, J and clone size, and the DNA gave D and trimming. This sample has under 350,000 clones; 80% to 90% occur once, and the top ten carry more than 8%. The rearrangement uses TRBV28 and TRBJ2-7, with 10 nucleotides matching TRBD1. The material sequenced was peripheral blood. The clonotype was recovered from a woman between 45 and 60 years old who had recovered from COVID-19. CDR3 DNA sequence: TGTGCCAGCAGCCTTGGACAGGGGGGCTACGAGCAGTACTTC. This translates into CASSLGQGGYEQYF. Combining the CDR3 with reference TRBV28 and TRBJ2-7 gives the whole variable domain DVKVTQSSRYLVKRTGEKVFLECVQDMDHENMFWYRQDPGLGLRLIYFSYDVKMKEKGDIPEGYSVSREKKERFSLILESASTNQTSMYLCASSLGQGGYEQYFGPGTRLTVT.